Listed below are T cell receptor beta chains from one sample, sequenced in a study of cytomegalovirus exposure and HLA in healthy donors. Sequencing used immunoSEQ multiplex PCR; TCRdb keeps in-frame clones, though not all of them. The sample has more than 90,000 clones; the top ten hold approximately 3.7%. The specimen sequenced was PBMCs. These receptors were collected from a young man in good health and CMV-seronegative. CDR3s include the opening cysteine and the closing phenylalanine or tryptophan. D genes are given only for firm matches.

D gene | J gene | V gene | CDR3 DNA | CDR3 protein
- | TRBJ1-2 | TRBV5-4 | TGTGCCAGCAGCTCCGGGACAAGAAACTATGGCTACACCTTC | CASSSGTRNYGYTF
- | TRBJ2-5 | TRBV2 | TGTGCCAGCAGAAAGGACAGAGAAGAGACCCAGTACTTC | CASRKDREETQYF
TRBD2 | TRBJ2-3 | TRBV19 | TGTGCCAGTACCCCAGCCCGTGGGACTAGTTACGATACGCAGTATTTT | CASTPARGTSYDTQYF
- | TRBJ2-5 | TRBV7-2 | TGTGCCAGCAGCTTAGCGCTCTACGAGACCCAGTACTTC | CASSLALYETQYF
- | TRBJ2-7 | TRBV5-6 | TGTGCCAGCAGCTTGGCAGGGTCCCCCTACGAGCAGTACTTC | CASSLAGSPYEQYF
TRBD1 | TRBJ1-2 | TRBV7-9 | TGTGCCAGCAGCTTAAAGGGACAGGGAAATGGCTACACCTTC | CASSLKGQGNGYTF
TRBD1 | TRBJ2-2 | TRBV10-3 | TGTGCCATCAGAGCCCTAGGACAGGTCACCGGGGAGCTGTTTTTT | CAIRALGQVTGELFF
- | TRBJ2-6 | TRBV4-2 | TGTGCCAGCAGCCAAGAAGCTACCTCTAGCTCTGGGGCCAACGTCCTGACTTTC | CASSQEATSSSGANVLTF
- | TRBJ2-3 | TRBV9 | TGTGCCAGCAGCGTAGACGGTCGCGGTGCTAGCACAGATACGCAGTATTTT | CASSVDGRGASTDTQYF
TRBD1 | TRBJ2-1 | TRBV5-1 | TGCGCCAGCAGTAAGGACAGGCCACGGTACAATGAGCAGTTCTTC | CASSKDRPRYNEQFF
- | TRBJ1-2 | TRBV6-5 | TGTGCCAGCAGGTCAGGGGCTGGCTATGGCTACACCTTC | CASRSGAGYGYTF
TRBD1 | TRBJ1-1 | TRBV5-1 | TGCGCCAGCAGCTCCAATCCGGGACAGGGGATCATGGGCACTGAAGCTTTCTTT | CASSSNPGQGIMGTEAFF
- | TRBJ2-1 | TRBV2 | TGTGCCAGCACCGTGGGGGGGCCCCACAATGAGCAGTTCTTC | CASTVGGPHNEQFF
- | TRBJ2-2 | TRBV25-1 | TGTGCCAGCAGCCCCGCAGTGAACACCGGGGAGCTGTTTTTT | CASSPAVNTGELFF
TRBD2 | TRBJ2-1 | TRBV18 | TGTGCCAGCTCACCAAGGACTAGCGGGGGGGTAGATGAGCAGTTCTTC | CASSPRTSGGVDEQFF
- | TRBJ2-3 | TRBV7-2 | TGTGCCAGCAGCTTCAATCACAGGGAGGATACGCAGTATTTT | CASSFNHREDTQYF
- | TRBJ2-7 | TRBV6-6 | TGTGCCAGCAGTTACTCGATCGGCGGTCACGAGCAGTACTTC | CASSYSIGGHEQYF
- | TRBJ1-5 | TRBV6-5 | TGTGCCAGCAGTTACTCCGGGATGGGGCAGCCCCAGCATTTT | CASSYSGMGQPQHF
TRBD1 | TRBJ1-5 | TRBV2 | TGTGCCAGCAGAGGGACCGGGACAGGGGCGAGGGGTAATCAGCCCCAGCATTTT | CASRGTGTGARGNQPQHF
TRBD1 | TRBJ2-2 | TRBV14 | TGTGCCAGCAGCCCGAGGGGGCCTCAGCCGAACACCGGGGAGCTGTTTTTT | CASSPRGPQPNTGELFF
TRBD1 | TRBJ2-2 | TRBV9 | TGTGCCAGCAGCGTAGGGGACAGGAACACCGGGGAGCTGTTTTTT | CASSVGDRNTGELFF
- | TRBJ1-5 | TRBV7-3 | TGTGCCAGCAGCTTGGGAGGGGACCAGCCCCAGCATTTT | CASSLGGDQPQHF
TRBD1 | TRBJ2-7 | TRBV2 | TGTGCCAGCAGTTCCGGGACAGGGCGATCCTACGAGCAGTACTTC | CASSSGTGRSYEQYF
TRBD1 | TRBJ1-4 | TRBV5-6 | TGTGCCAGCAGCCCAGGGACAGAGATAAATGAAAAACTGTTTTTT | CASSPGTEINEKLFF
TRBD1 | TRBJ1-6 | TRBV28 | TGTGCCAGCAGTTTGGGTCCGGGCGGGACAGGCCATTCACCCCTCCACTTT | CASSLGPGGTGHSPLHF
TRBD1 | TRBJ1-5 | TRBV18 | TGTGCCAGCTCACCACAGGGGGCAAGCAATCAGCCCCAGCATTTT | CASSPQGASNQPQHF
- | TRBJ2-1 | TRBV6-6 | TGTGCCAGCAGCCCCTCCTCGGATGAGCAGTTCTTC | CASSPSSDEQFF
TRBD2 | TRBJ2-5 | TRBV9 | TGTGCCAGCAGCGTAGGTCCAGCGGGGGCCCAAGAGACCCAGTACTTC | CASSVGPAGAQETQYF
- | TRBJ2-7 | TRBV29-1 | TGCAGCGTTGTTGCAGGCTTATACGAGCAGTACTTC | CSVVAGLYEQYF
TRBD1 | TRBJ2-5 | TRBV4-1 | TGCGCCAGCAGCCAACTACCGGGACAGGGACTCCAAGAGACCCAGTACTTC | CASSQLPGQGLQETQYF
- | TRBJ1-3 | TRBV5-1 | TGCGCCAGCAGCTTGGCGGTTTCAGGGGCTGGAAACACCATATATTTT | CASSLAVSGAGNTIYF
- | TRBJ1-4 | TRBV23-1 | TGCGCCAGCAGCCCCATTTTTGAAAAACTGTTTTTT | CASSPIFEKLFF
- | TRBJ2-7 | TRBV5-1 | TGCGCCAGCGGCAACTCCTACGAGCAGTACTTC | CASGNSYEQYF
- | TRBJ1-1 | TRBV11-2 | TGTGCCAGCAGCTTAGCCAGGGGCACTGAAGCTTTCTTT | CASSLARGTEAFF
TRBD1 | TRBJ1-2 | TRBV14 | TGTGCCAGCAGCCAAGATATCCTTTTTTGGGACAGTAGTTATGGCTACACCTTC | CASSQDILFWDSSYGYTF
TRBD2 | TRBJ2-3 | TRBV18 | TGTGCCAGCTCACCATACCCGGGGGGGGTCACAGATACGCAGTATTTT | CASSPYPGGVTDTQYF
- | TRBJ1-3 | TRBV6-5 | TGTGCCAGCAGTTGGGCGACAGATGGAAACACCATATATTTT | CASSWATDGNTIYF
- | TRBJ2-6 | TRBV4-1 | TGCGCCAGCAGCCAAGATGCGGGACGGCGATATAACTCTGGGGCCAACGTCCTGACTTTC | CASSQDAGRRYNSGANVLTF
- | TRBJ2-7 | TRBV7-2 | TGTGCCAGCAGCCCAAGGGGCGGACCTTACGAGCAGTACTTC | CASSPRGGPYEQYF
- | TRBJ2-5 | TRBV9 | TGTGCCAGCAGCGTAGGGGGGCGGCGGAGCCAAGAGACCCAGTACTTC | CASSVGGRRSQETQYF
- | TRBJ2-1 | TRBV10-3 | TGTGCCATCAGCGAAGGCCCGGAACCCTTCAGGGGTGAGCAGTTCTTC | CAISEGPEPFRGEQFF
TRBD1 | TRBJ1-5 | TRBV11-3 | TGTGCCAGGGTGGGACAGACAAATCAGCCCCAGCATTTT | CARVGQTNQPQHF
TRBD2 | TRBJ2-3 | TRBV6-5 | TGTGCCAGCACAACTAGCGGGGGGTTAGATACGCAGTATTTT | CASTTSGGLDTQYF
- | TRBJ2-3 | TRBV6-4 | TGTGCCAGCAGTGCCGGGACTTATCCAGATACGCAGTATTTT | CASSAGTYPDTQYF
TRBD2 | TRBJ2-3 | TRBV5-1 | TGCGCCAGCCAACCCATTGGACTAGTTCCCGATACGCAGTATTTT | CASQPIGLVPDTQYF
TRBD2 | TRBJ2-1 | TRBV11-1 | TGTGCCAGCAGCTTGGCGGGGGGCCACAATGAGCAGTTCTTC | CASSLAGGHNEQFF